The source of this T cell receptor beta chain is a study of shared clonotypes between healthy human individuals. Findings of the study overall: Sampling involved blood alone; tissue repertoires likely differ.

Concerning this clone: Antigen: not known.

The naive CD8 subset, CD45RO-negative cells positively selected for CCR7, excluded terminally differentiated effector memory CD45RA+ cells. Free of recent acute infections or vaccinations, the donors were healthy HIV-negative adults. The study drew all its donors from Caucasian adults living in Nashville, Tennessee. Generated by immunoSEQ multiplex PCR, the TCRdb table keeps only in-frame clones and is missing some. The table shows about 2.1 million clones, with over 85% occurring only once. The source of this sequence is a man aged 18-30 years in good health. Some clones in this sample may be carry-over from other donors' samples. Source material: naive CD8+ T cells from PBMCs.

The CDR3 region is CASDMGAYEQFF. In DNA, the CDR3 is TGTGCCAGCGACATGGGAGCTTATGAGCAGTTCTTC. V and J are TRBV6-6 and TRBJ2-1; D perhaps matches TRBD2 (5 bases). V was pared by 8 bases and J by 8 bases, with 13 bases between. The CDR3 consists of 12 residues. CDR1 is MNHNY and CDR2 is SVGAGI in the germline V gene (reference sequence).